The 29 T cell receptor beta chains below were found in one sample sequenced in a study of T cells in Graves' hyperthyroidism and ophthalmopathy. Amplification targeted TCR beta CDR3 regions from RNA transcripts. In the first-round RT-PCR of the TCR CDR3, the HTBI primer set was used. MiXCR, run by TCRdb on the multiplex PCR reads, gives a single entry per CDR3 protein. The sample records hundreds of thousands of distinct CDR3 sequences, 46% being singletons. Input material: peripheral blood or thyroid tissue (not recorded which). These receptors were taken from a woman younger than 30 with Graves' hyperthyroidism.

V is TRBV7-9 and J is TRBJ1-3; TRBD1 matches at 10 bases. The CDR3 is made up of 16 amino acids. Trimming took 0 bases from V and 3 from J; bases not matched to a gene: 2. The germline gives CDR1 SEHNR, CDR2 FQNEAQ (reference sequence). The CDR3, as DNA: TGTGCCAGCAGCTTAGCCGGGACAGGGGTTGGAAACACCATATATTTT. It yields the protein CASSLAGTGVGNTIYF.

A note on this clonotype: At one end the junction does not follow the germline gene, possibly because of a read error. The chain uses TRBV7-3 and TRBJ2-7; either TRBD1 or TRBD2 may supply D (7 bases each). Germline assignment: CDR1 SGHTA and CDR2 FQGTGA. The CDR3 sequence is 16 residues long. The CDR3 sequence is CASSTNRGQRGYEQYF. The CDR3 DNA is TGCGCCAGCAGCACTAACCGGGGACAGCGGGGCTACGAGCAGTACTTC.

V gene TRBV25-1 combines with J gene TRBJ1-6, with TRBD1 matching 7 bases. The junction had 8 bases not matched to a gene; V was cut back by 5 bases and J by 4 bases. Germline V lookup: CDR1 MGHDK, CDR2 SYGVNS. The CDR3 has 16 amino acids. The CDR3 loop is CASSPPDRIYNSPLHF. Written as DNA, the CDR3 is TGTGCCAGCAGTCCTCCGGACAGGATTTATAATTCACCCCTCCACTTT. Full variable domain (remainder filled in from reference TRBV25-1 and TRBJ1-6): EADIYQTPRYLVIGTGKKITLECSQTMGHDKMYWYQQDPGMELHLIHYSYGVNSTEKGDLSSESTVSRIRTEHFPLTLESARPSHTSQYLCASSPPDRIYNSPLHFGNGTRLTVT.

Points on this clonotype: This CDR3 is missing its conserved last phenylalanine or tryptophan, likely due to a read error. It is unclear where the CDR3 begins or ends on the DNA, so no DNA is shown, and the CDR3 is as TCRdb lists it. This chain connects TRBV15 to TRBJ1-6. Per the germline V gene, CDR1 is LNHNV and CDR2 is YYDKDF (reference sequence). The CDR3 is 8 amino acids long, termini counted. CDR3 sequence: CATSRVDS.

CDR3 in amino acids: CASSRKQAYNSPLHF. CDR3 coding DNA: TGTGCCAGCAGTCGCAAACAGGCCTATAATTCACCCCTCCACTTT. The V and J genes are TRBV7-3 and TRBJ1-6; D is perhaps TRBD1 (5 bases). V lost 6 bases to trimming and J lost 2 bases, with 11 bases between them. CDR1 is SGHTA, CDR2 FQGTGA, per germline. This CDR3 contains 15 residues.

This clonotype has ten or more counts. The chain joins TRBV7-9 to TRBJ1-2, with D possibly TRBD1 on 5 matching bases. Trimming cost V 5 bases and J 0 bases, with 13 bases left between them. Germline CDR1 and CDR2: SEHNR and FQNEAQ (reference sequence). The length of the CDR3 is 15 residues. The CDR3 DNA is TGTGCCAGCAGCCCCTTGACAGATCCTAACTATGGCTACACCTTC. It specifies CASSPLTDPNYGYTF.

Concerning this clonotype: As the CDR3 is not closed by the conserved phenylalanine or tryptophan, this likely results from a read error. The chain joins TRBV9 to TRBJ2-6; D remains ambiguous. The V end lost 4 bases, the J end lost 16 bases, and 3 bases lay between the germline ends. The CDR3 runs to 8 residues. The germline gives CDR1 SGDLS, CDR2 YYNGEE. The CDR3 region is CASSPLTS. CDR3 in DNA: TGTGCCAGCAGCCCTCTGACTAGC.

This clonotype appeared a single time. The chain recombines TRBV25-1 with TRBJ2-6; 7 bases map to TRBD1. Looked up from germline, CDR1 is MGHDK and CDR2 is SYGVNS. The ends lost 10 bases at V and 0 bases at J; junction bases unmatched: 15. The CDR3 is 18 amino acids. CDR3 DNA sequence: TGTGCCACCCAGGGGGACAGCCGCGACCTCTCTGGGGCCAACGTCCTGACTTTC. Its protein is CATQGDSRDLSGANVLTF. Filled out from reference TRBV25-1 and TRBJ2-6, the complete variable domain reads EADIYQTPRYLVIGTGKKITLECSQTMGHDKMYWYQQDPGMELHLIHYSYGVNSTEKGDLSSESTVSRIRTEHFPLTLESARPSHTSQYLCATQGDSRDLSGANVLTFGAGSRLTVL.

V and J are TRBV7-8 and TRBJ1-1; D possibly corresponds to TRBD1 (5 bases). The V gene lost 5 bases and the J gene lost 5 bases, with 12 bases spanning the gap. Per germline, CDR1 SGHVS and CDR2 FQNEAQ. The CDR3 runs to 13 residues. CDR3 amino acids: CASSAVGGTEAFF. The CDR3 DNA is TGTGCCAGCAGCGCGGTCGGGGGTACTGAAGCTTTCTTT.

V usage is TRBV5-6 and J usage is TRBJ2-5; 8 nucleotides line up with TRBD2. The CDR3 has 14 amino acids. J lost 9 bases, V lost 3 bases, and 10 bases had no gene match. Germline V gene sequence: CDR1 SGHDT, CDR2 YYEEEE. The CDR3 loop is CASSSAGTRVAQYF. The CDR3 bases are TGTGCCAGCAGCTCTGCCGGGACTAGGGTTGCCCAGTACTTC.

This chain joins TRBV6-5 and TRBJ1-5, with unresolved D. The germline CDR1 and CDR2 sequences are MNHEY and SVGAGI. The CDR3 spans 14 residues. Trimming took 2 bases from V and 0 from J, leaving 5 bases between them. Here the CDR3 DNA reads TGTGCCAGCAGTTACATCTATAGCAATCAGCCCCAGCATTTT. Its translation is CASSYIYSNQPQHF.

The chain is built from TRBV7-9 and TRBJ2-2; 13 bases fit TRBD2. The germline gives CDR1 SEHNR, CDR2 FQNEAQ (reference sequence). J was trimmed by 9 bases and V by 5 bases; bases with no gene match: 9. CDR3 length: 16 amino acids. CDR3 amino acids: CASSAWTSGSIRELFF. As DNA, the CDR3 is TGTGCCAGCAGCGCCTGGACTAGCGGGAGTATAAGGGAGCTGTTTTTT.

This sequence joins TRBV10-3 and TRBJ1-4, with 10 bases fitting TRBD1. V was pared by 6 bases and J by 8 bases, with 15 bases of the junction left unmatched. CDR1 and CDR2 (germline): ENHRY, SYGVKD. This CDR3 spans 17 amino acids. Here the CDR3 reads CAISVGTGAADGEKLFF. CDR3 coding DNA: TGTGCCATCAGCGTGGGGACAGGGGCTGCCGATGGAGAAAAACTGTTTTTT.

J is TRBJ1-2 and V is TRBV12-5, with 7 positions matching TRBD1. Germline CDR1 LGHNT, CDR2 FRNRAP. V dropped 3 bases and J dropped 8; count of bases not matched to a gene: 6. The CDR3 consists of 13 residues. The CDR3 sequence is CASGFAGGRGYTF. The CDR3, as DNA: TGTGCTAGTGGTTTCGCAGGGGGAAGGGGCTACACCTTC.

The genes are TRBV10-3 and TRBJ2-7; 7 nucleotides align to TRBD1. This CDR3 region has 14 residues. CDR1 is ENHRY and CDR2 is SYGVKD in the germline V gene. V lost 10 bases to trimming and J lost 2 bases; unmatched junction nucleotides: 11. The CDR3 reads CASTRGTEAYEQYF. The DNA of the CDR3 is TGTGCCAGCACCAGGGGGACAGAGGCCTACGAGCAGTACTTC.

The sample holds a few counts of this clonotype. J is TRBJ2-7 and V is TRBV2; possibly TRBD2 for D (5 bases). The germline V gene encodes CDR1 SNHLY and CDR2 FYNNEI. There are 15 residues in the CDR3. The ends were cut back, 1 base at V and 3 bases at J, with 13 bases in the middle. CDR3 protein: CASSEGTLYSYEQYF. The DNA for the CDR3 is TGTGCCAGCAGTGAAGGGACTTTATATAGCTACGAGCAGTACTTC.

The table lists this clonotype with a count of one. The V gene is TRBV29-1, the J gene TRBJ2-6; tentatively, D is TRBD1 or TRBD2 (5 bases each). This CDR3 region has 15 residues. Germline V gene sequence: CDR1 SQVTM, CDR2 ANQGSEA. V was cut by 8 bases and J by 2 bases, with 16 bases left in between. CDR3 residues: CSTRDEGTGANVLTF. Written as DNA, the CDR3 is TGCAGCACCAGGGACGAGGGCACTGGGGCCAACGTCCTGACTTTC.

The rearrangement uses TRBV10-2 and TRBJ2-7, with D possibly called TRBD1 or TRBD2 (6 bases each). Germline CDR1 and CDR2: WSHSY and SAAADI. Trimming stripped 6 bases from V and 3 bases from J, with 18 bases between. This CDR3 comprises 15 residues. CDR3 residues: CASSVEGGNHYEQYF. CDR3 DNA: TGCGCCAGCAGCGTGGAGGGGGGCAACCACTACGAGCAGTACTTC.

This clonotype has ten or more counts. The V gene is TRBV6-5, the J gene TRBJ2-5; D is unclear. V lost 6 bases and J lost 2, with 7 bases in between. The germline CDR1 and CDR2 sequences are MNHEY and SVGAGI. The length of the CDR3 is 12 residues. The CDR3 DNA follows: TGTGCCAGCAGAATCCTACAAGAGACCCAGTACTTC. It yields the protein CASRILQETQYF.

The CDR3 sequence: CASSRSRTSGRASRETQYF. CDR3 nucleotide sequence: TGTGCCAGCAGCCGTAGCAGGACTAGCGGGAGGGCCAGTAGAGAGACCCAGTACTTC. The V call is TRBV7-2, the J call TRBJ2-5, with TRBD2 matching 15 bases. This CDR3 contains 19 residues. Germline V gene data show CDR1 as SGHTA and CDR2 as FQGNSA. The V and J ends lost 5 bases and 4 bases, in that order; junction bases with no gene match: 14.

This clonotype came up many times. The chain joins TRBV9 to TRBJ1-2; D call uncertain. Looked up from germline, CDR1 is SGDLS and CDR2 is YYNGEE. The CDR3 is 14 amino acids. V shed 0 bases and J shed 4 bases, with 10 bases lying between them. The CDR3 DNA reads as TGTGCCAGCAGCGTAGAGGGCAGGAGCTATGGCTACACCTTC. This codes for CASSVEGRSYGYTF. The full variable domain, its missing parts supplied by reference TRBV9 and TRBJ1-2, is DSGVTQTPKHLITATGQRVTLRCSPRSGDLSVYWYQQSLDQGLQFLIQYYNGEERAKGNILERFSAQQFPDLHSELNLSSLELGDSALYFCASSVEGRSYGYTFGSGTRLTVV.

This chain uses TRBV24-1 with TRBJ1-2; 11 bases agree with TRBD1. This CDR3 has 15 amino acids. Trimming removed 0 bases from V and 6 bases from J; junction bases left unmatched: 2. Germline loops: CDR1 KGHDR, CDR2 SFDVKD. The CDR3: CATSDLQDRGHGYTF. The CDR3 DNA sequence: TGTGCCACCAGTGATTTGCAGGACAGGGGGCATGGCTACACCTTC.

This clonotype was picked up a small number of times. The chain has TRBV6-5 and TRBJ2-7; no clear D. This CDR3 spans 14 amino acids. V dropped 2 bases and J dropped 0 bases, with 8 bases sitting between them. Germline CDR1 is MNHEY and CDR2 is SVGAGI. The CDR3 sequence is CASSYRRSSYEQYF. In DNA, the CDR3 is TGTGCCAGCAGTTACCGTAGGTCCTCCTACGAGCAGTACTTC.

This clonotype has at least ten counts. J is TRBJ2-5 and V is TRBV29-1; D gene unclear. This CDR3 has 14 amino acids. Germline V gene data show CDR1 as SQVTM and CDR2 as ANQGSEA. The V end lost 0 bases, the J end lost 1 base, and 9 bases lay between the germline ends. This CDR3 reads CSVEEAHGQETQYF. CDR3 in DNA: TGCAGCGTTGAAGAGGCGCATGGCCAAGAGACCCAGTACTTC.

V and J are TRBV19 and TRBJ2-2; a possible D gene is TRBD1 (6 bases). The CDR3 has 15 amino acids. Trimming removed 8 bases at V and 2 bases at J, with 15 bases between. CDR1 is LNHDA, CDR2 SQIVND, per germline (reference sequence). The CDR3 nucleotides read TGTGCCAGTGGAAACACAGGGTTAAACACCGGGGAGCTGTTTTTT. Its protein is CASGNTGLNTGELFF.

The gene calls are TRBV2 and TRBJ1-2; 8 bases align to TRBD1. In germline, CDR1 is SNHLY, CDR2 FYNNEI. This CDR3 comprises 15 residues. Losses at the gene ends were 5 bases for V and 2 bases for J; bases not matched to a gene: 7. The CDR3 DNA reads TGTGCCAGCAGTTCGACAGGGGTAGAGAACTATGGCTACACCTTC. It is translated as CASSSTGVENYGYTF. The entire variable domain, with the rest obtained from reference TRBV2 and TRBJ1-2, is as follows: EPEVTQTPSHQVTQMGQEVILRCVPISNHLYFYWYRQILGQKVEFLVSFYNNEISEKSEIFDDQFSVERPDGSNFTLKIRSTKLEDSAMYFCASSSTGVENYGYTFGSGTRLTVV.

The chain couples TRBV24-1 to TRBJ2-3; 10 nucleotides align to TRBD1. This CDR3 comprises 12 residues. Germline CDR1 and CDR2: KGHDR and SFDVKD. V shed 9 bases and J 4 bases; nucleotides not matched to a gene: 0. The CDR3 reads CATGQGADTQYF. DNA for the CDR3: TGTGCCACCGGACAGGGGGCAGATACGCAGTATTTT.

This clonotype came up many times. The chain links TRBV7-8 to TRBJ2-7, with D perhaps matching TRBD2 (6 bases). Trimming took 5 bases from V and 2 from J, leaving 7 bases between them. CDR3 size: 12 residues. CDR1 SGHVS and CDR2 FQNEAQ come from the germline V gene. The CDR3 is CASSPGAYEQYF. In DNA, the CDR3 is TGTGCCAGCAGCCCGGGGGCCTACGAGCAGTACTTC.

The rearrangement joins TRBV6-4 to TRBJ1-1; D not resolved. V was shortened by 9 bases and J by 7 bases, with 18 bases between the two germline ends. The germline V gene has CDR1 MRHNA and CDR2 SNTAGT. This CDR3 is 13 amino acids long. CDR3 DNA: TGTGCCAGTGCTAGCTTGGACGGAAGTGAAGCTTTCTTT. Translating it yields CASASLDGSEAFF.